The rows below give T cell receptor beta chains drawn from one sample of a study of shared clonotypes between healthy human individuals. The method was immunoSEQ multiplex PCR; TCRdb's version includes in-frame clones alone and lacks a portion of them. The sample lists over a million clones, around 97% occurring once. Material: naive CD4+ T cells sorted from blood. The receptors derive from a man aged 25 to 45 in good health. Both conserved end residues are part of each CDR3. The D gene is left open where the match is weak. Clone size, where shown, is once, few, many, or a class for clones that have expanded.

CDR3nt: TGCGCCAGCAGCACCGGGACAGGGGTGGTCCATGGCTACACCTTC
CDR3aa: CASSTGTGVVHGYTF
j_gene: TRBJ1-2
d_gene: TRBD1
v_gene: TRBV5-1
abundance: NA

CDR3nt: TGTGCCAGCAGCTTGTGGCAGGGGACTGAAGCTTTCTTT
CDR3aa: CASSLWQGTEAFF
j_gene: TRBJ1-1
d_gene: NA
v_gene: TRBV5-4
abundance: NA

CDR3nt: TGTGCCAGCAGCACGTACAGGGGCAATCAGCCCCAGCATTTT
CDR3aa: CASSTYRGNQPQHF
j_gene: TRBJ1-5
d_gene: NA
v_gene: TRBV7-8
abundance: NA

CDR3nt: TGCAGCGTTGTGACAGAATTGAACACCGGGGAGCTGTTTTTT
CDR3aa: CSVVTELNTGELFF
j_gene: TRBJ2-2
d_gene: NA
v_gene: TRBV29-1
abundance: once

CDR3nt: TGTGCCAGCAGCCGAGACAGGGGCCAAGAGACCCAGTACTTC
CDR3aa: CASSRDRGQETQYF
j_gene: TRBJ2-5
d_gene: TRBD1
v_gene: TRBV11-2
abundance: once

CDR3nt: TGTGCCAGCAGCTTGCACACCGGGGAGCTGTTTTTT
CDR3aa: CASSLHTGELFF
j_gene: TRBJ2-2
d_gene: NA
v_gene: TRBV5-5
abundance: NA

CDR3nt: TGCAGCGTTTGCTCGAGCTCCTACAATGAGCAGTTCTTC
CDR3aa: CSVCSSSYNEQFF
j_gene: TRBJ2-1
d_gene: NA
v_gene: TRBV29-1
abundance: NA

CDR3nt: TGCGCCAGCAGCTTGATGGCGCGGGATTTCTACAATGAGCAGTTCTTC
CDR3aa: CASSLMARDFYNEQFF
j_gene: TRBJ2-1
d_gene: NA
v_gene: TRBV5-1
abundance: NA

CDR3nt: TGTGCCAGCAGCCCGGACTCAAATACGCAGTATTTT
CDR3aa: CASSPDSNTQYF
j_gene: TRBJ2-3
d_gene: NA
v_gene: TRBV11-1
abundance: NA

CDR3nt: TGTGCCAGTAGTTCCACCGGGGCTAGCGGGAGGGATACGCAGTATTTT
CDR3aa: CASSSTGASGRDTQYF
j_gene: TRBJ2-3
d_gene: TRBD2
v_gene: TRBV19
abundance: NA

CDR3nt: TGTGCCAGCTCACCCCTTAGCGGATCCAATGAGCAGTTCTTC
CDR3aa: CASSPLSGSNEQFF
j_gene: TRBJ2-1
d_gene: NA
v_gene: TRBV18
abundance: NA

CDR3nt: TGTGCCAGCAGCGTAGGGACAGCGAACACTGAAGCTTTCTTT
CDR3aa: CASSVGTANTEAFF
j_gene: TRBJ1-1
d_gene: NA
v_gene: TRBV9
abundance: NA

CDR3nt: TGTGCCAGCAGTCCAACGCCCAGCGGCTACACCTTC
CDR3aa: CASSPTPSGYTF
j_gene: TRBJ1-2
d_gene: NA
v_gene: TRBV28
abundance: NA

CDR3nt: TGTGCCAGCAGCTTAGTTGCGGACGGCCCCTATGGCTACACCTTC
CDR3aa: CASSLVADGPYGYTF
j_gene: TRBJ1-2
d_gene: NA
v_gene: TRBV7-9
abundance: NA

CDR3nt: TGTGCCAGCAGTTACCTCCAACCCCAGGGGGCGGGTGAGCAGTTCTTC
CDR3aa: CASSYLQPQGAGEQFF
j_gene: TRBJ2-1
d_gene: TRBD1
v_gene: TRBV6-6
abundance: NA

CDR3nt: TGTGCCAGCAGCCTGTCCCGGGACAGGGCCTACGAGCAGTACTTC
CDR3aa: CASSLSRDRAYEQYF
j_gene: TRBJ2-7
d_gene: TRBD1
v_gene: TRBV11-2
abundance: NA

CDR3nt: TGTGCCAGCAGCCGGTCCATATTTGGAGAGCACAATCAGCCCCAGCATTTT
CDR3aa: CASSRSIFGEHNQPQHF
j_gene: TRBJ1-5
d_gene: NA
v_gene: TRBV28
abundance: NA

CDR3nt: TGTGCCAGGGCGGGACAGGGTGGAGACACTGAAGCTTTCTTT
CDR3aa: CARAGQGGDTEAFF
j_gene: TRBJ1-1
d_gene: TRBD1
v_gene: TRBV2
abundance: NA

CDR3nt: TGTGCCAGCAGCCCCGGACCTCTAGCGGGAGGCCTCTCTAGCACAGATACGCAGTATTTT
CDR3aa: CASSPGPLAGGLSSTDTQYF
j_gene: TRBJ2-3
d_gene: TRBD2
v_gene: TRBV7-8
abundance: once

CDR3nt: TGTGCCAGCAGCTTAACGGGGCGCACAGATACGCAGTATTTT
CDR3aa: CASSLTGRTDTQYF
j_gene: TRBJ2-3
d_gene: NA
v_gene: TRBV11-2
abundance: NA